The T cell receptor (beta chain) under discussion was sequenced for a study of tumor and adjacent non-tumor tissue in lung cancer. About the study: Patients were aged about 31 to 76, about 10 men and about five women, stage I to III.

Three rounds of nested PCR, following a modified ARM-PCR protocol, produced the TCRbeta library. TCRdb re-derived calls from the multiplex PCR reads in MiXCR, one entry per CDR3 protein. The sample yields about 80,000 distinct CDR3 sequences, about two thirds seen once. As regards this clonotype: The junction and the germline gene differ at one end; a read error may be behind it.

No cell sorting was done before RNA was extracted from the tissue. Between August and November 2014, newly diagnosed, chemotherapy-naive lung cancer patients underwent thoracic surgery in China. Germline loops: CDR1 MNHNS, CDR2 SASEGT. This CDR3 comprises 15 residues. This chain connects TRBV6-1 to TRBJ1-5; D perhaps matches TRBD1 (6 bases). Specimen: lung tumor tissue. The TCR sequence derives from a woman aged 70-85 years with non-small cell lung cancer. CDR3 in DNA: TGTGACAGCAGTGACTTTCACAGGGACCCAGGACCCCAGCATTTC. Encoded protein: CDSSDFHRDPGPQHF.